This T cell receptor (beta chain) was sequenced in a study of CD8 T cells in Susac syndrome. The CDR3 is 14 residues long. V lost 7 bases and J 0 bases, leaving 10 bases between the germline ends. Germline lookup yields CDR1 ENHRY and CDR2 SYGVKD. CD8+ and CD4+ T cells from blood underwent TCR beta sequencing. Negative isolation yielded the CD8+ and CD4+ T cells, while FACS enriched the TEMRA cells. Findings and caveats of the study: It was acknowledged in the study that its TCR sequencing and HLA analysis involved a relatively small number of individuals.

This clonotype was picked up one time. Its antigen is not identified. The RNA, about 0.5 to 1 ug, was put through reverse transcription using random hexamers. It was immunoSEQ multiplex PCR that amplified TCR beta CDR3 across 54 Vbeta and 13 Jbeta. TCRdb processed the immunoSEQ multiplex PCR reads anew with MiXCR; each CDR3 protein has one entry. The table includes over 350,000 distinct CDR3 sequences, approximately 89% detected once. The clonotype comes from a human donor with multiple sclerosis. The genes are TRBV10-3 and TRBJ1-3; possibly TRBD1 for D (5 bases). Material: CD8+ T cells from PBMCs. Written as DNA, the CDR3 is TGTGCCATCATGACAGAGAGCTCTGGAAACACCATATATTTT. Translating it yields CAIMTESSGNTIYF.